This T cell receptor (beta chain) was sequenced during a study of OX40 agonist ivuxolimab in advanced cancers. Turning to the study itself: Across the patients, intravenous ivuxolimab was delivered every 2 weeks at 0.01 to 10 mg/kg. There were three patients with partial responses, one having hepatocellular carcinoma and two cutaneous melanoma.

Assay: immunoSEQ multiplex PCR; the TCRdb copy retains only in-frame clones and omits some. The sample lists fewer than 45,000 clones; around 89% were seen once. This CDR3 contains 14 residues. Trimming removed 2 bases at V and 4 bases at J, with 13 bases between. Germline V CDR1 and CDR2: SGHDT, YYEEEE. The sequencing used CD4+ or CD8+ T cells sorted from blood, collected in a trial of the OX40 agonist ivuxolimab. This chain uses TRBV5-6 with TRBJ2-7; tentatively, D is TRBD1 (7 bases). This TCR was sampled from an adult with an advanced solid tumor such as melanoma, head and neck, liver or kidney cancer. The CDR3 loop is CASSFGRGEYEQYF. As DNA, the CDR3 is TGTGCCAGCAGCTTTGGCAGGGGGGAATACGAGCAGTACTTC.